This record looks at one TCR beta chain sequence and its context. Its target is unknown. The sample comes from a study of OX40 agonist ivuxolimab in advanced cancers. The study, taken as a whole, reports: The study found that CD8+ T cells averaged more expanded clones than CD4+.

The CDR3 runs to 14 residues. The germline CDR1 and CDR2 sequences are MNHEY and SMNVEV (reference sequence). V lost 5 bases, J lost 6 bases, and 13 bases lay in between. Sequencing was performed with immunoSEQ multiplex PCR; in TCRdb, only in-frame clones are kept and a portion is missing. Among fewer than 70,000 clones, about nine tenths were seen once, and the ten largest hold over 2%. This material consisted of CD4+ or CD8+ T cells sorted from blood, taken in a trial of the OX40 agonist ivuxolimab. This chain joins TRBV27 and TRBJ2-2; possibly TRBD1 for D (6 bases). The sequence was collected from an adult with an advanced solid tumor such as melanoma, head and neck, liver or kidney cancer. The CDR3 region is CASSPTGRAGELFF. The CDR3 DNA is TGTGCCAGCAGTCCCACAGGGCGGGCCGGGGAGCTGTTTTTT.